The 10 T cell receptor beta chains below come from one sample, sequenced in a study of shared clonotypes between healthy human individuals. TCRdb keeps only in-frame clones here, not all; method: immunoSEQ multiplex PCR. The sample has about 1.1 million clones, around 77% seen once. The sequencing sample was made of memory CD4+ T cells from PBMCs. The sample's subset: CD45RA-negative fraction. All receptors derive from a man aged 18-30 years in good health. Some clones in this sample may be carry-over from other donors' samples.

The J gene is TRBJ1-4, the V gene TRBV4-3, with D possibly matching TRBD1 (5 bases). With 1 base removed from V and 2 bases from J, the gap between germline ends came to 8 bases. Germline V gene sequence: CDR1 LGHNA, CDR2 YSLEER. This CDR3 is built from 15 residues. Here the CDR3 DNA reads TGCGCCAGCAGCCAAGTCCACAGGACTAATGAAAAACTGTTTTTT. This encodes CASSQVHRTNEKLFF.

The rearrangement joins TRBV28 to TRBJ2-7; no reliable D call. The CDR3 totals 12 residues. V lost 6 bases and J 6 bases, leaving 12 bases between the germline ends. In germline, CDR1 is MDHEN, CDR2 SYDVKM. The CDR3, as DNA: TGTGCCAGCAGCTCCCGAGCGAGCGAGCAGTACTTC. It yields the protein CASSSRASEQYF. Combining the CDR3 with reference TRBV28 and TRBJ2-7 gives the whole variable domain DVKVTQSSRYLVKRTGEKVFLECVQDMDHENMFWYRQDPGLGLRLIYFSYDVKMKEKGDIPEGYSVSREKKERFSLILESASTNQTSMYLCASSSRASEQYFGPGTRLTVT.

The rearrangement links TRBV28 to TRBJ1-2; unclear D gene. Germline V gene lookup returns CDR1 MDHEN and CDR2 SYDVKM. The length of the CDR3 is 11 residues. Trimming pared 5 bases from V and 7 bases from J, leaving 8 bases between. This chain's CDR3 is CASSMGPGYTF. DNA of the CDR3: TGTGCCAGCAGTATGGGTCCTGGCTACACCTTC.

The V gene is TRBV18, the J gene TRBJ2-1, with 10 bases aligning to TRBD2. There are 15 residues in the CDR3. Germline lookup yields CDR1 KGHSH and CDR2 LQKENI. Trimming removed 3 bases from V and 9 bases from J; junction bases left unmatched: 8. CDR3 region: CASSPVLAGETEQFF. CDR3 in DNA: TGTGCCAGCTCACCGGTTCTAGCGGGAGAGACTGAGCAGTTCTTC.

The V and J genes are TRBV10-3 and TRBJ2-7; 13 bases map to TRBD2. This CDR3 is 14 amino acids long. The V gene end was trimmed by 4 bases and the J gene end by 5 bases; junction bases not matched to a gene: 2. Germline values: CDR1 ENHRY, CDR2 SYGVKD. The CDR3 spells CAISAGLAGDEQYF. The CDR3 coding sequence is TGTGCCATCAGTGCTGGACTAGCGGGAGACGAGCAGTACTTC.

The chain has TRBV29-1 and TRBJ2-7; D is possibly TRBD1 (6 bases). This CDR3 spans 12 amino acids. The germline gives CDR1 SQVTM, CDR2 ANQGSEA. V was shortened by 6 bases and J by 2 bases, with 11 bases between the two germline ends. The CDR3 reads CSVGDTTYEQYF. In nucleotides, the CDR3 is TGCAGCGTGGGGGACACCACCTACGAGCAGTACTTC.

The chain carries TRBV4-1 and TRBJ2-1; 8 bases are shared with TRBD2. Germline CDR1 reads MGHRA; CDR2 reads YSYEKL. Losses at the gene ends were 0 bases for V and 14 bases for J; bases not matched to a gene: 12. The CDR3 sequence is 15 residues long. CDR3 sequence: CASSQESSGRAPEFF. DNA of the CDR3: TGCGCCAGCAGCCAAGAATCTAGCGGGCGAGCCCCGGAGTTCTTC.

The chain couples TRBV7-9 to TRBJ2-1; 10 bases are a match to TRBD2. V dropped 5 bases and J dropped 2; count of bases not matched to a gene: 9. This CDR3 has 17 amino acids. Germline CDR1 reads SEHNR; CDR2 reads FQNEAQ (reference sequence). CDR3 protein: CASSRLAGGVAYNEQFF. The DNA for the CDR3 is TGTGCCAGCAGCAGACTAGCGGGCGGGGTGGCCTACAATGAGCAGTTCTTC.

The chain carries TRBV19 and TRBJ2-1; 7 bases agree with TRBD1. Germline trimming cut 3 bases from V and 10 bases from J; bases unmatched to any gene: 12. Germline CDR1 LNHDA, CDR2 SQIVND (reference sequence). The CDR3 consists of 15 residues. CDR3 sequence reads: CASSIGQAAVTEQFF. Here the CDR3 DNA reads TGTGCCAGTAGTATCGGACAGGCCGCAGTTACGGAGCAGTTCTTC.

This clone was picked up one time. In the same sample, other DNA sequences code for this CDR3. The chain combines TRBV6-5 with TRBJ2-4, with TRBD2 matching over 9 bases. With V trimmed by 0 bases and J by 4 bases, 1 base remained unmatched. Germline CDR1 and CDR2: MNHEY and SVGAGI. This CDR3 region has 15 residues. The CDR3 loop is CASSYSTSGKNIQYF. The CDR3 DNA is TGTGCCAGCAGTTACTCGACTAGCGGAAAAAACATTCAGTACTTC.